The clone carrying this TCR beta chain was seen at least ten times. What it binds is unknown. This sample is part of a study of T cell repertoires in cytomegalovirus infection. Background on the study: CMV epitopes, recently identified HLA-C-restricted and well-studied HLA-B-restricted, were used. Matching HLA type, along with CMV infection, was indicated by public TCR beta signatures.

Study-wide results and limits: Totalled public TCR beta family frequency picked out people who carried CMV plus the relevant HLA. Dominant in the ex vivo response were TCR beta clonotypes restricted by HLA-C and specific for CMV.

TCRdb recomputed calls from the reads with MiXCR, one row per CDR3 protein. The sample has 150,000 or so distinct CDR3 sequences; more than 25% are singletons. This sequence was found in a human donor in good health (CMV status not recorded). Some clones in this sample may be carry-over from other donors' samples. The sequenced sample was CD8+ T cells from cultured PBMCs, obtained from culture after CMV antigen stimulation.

The CDR3 reads CASSGPLGGGRTGELFF. In DNA form, the CDR3 reads TGTGCCAGTAGTGGGCCCCTAGGCGGGGGCCGGACCGGGGAGCTGTTTTTT. The chain is built from TRBV19 and TRBJ2-2; TRBD2 is a possible D gene (7 bases). The V and J ends lost 5 bases and 5 bases respectively, with 21 bases between them. The CDR3 is 17 amino acids. Germline values: CDR1 LNHDA, CDR2 SQIVND (reference sequence).